The rows below give T cell receptor beta chains drawn from one sample of a study of T-cell reconstitution after alpha-beta-depleted transplantation in children. TCRdb fed the PCR reads into MiXCR, producing one record per CDR3 protein. The data contain 200,000 to 250,000 distinct CDR3 sequences, 11% of them singletons. This sample comprised PBMCs, obtained before TCRalphabeta/CD19-depleted stem cell transplant. These receptors all come from a child under three years old with acute myeloid leukemia, due to receive a stem cell transplant. Each CDR3 is given with its conserved first and last residue. The D gene is left open where the match is weak. Clone size is not always given. Where it is, it says once, few, many or a class for expanded clones.

abundance,v_gene,d_gene,j_gene,CDR3aa,CDR3nt
many,TRBV5-1,TRBD2,TRBJ2-1,CASSFLAGGPSKDYYNEQFF,TGCGCCAGCAGCTTTCTAGCGGGAGGGCCGTCCAAAGACTACTACAATGAGCAGTTCTTC
many,TRBV19,NA,TRBJ1-4,CASSDQSSNEKLFF,TGTGCCAGCTCCGATCAATCGAGTAATGAAAAACTGTTTTTT
NA,TRBV7-2,TRBD2,TRBJ2-2,CANSLATSYTGELFF,TGTGCCAACAGCTTAGCGACTAGCTACACCGGGGAGCTGTTTTTT
many,TRBV2,NA,TRBJ2-2,CASSDWGRTGELFF,TGTGCCAGCAGTGACTGGGGGCGGACCGGGGAGCTGTTTTTT
many,TRBV5-6,TRBD1,TRBJ1-6,CASSRPGTVNSPLHF,TGTGCCAGCAGCCGACCCGGGACAGTTAATTCACCCCTCCACTTT
NA,TRBV11-1,TRBD2,TRBJ2-4,CASAGEGDIQYF,TGTGCCAGCGCCGGGGAGGGCGACATTCAGTACTTC
many,TRBV20-1,NA,TRBJ2-1,CSARDLSNEQFF,TGCAGTGCTAGAGATCTCTCTAATGAGCAGTTCTTC
many,TRBV6-4,NA,TRBJ1-5,CASSELGQNNQPQHF,TGTGCCAGCAGTGAGTTAGGACAGAACAATCAGCCCCAGCATTTT
many,TRBV3-1,NA,TRBJ2-3,CASSQVLSEGRRDTQYF,TGTGCCAGCAGCCAAGTTCTGTCTGAGGGAAGGAGGGATACGCAGTATTTT
many,TRBV5-5,NA,TRBJ2-2,CASSKDNIRELFF,TGTGCCAGCAGCAAGGACAACATCCGGGAGCTGTTTTTT
NA,TRBV11-2,TRBD2,TRBJ2-3,CASSPRTSGGVTDTQYF,TGTGCCAGCAGCCCAAGGACTAGCGGGGGGGTGACAGATACGCAGTATTTT
many,TRBV6-5,TRBD1,TRBJ2-1,CASSYTWDRGNEQFF,TGTGCCAGCAGTTACACCTGGGACAGGGGCAATGAGCAGTTCTTC
many,TRBV28,NA,TRBJ1-1,CASSLGGNRRNTEAFF,TGTGCCAGCAGTTTAGGTGGAAACAGAAGGAACACTGAAGCTTTCTTT
many,TRBV12-3/TRBV12-4,TRBD1,TRBJ1-4,CASSYGGQGSGKLFF,TGTGCCAGCAGTTATGGGGGACAGGGCTCGGGGAAACTGTTTTTT
NA,TRBV5-4,NA,TRBJ2-1,CASSIDYGSYNEQFF,TGTGCCAGCAGCATAGACTACGGCTCCTACAATGAGCAGTTCTTC
many,TRBV5-6,TRBD1,TRBJ1-4,CASSSTGEREKLFF,TGTGCCAGCTCCTCAACAGGGGAGAGAGAAAAACTGTTTTTT
NA,TRBV29-1,NA,TRBJ1-5,CSAEDASRRRQNQPQHF,TGCAGTGCTGAAGATGCTTCGAGGCGTCGTCAGAATCAGCCCCAGCATTTT
many,TRBV3-1,TRBD1,TRBJ1-2,CASRPIDRGANYGYTF,TGTGCCAGCAGGCCGATTGACAGGGGAGCTAACTATGGCTACACCTTC
many,TRBV29-1,NA,TRBJ1-1,CSVEDTRPEAFF,TGCAGCGTTGAAGATACCAGGCCTGAAGCTTTCTTT
many,TRBV7-9,TRBD2,TRBJ2-1,CASSPGTSGSLDEQFF,TGTGCCAGCAGCCCTGGGACTAGCGGGAGCCTCGATGAGCAGTTCTTC
NA,TRBV7-2,NA,TRBJ2-3,CASSLSWDSTDTQYF,TGTGCCAGCAGCTTATCGTGGGATTCCACAGATACGCAGTATTTT
many,TRBV12-3/TRBV12-4,NA,TRBJ2-7,CASSLQGSPYEQYF,TGTGCCAGCAGCTTACAGGGATCACCTTACGAGCAGTACTTC
many,TRBV5-1,TRBD2,TRBJ2-1,CASSLDPGLVSNEQFF,TGCGCCAGCAGCTTGGACCCGGGACTAGTAAGCAATGAGCAGTTCTTC
few,TRBV5-1,NA,TRBJ1-2,CTSSLDDTPFSANYGYTF,TGCACCAGCAGCTTGGACGACACCCCATTTTCAGCTAACTATGGCTACACCTTC
many,TRBV5-8,TRBD1,TRBJ2-7,CASSSPRDRVYEQYF,TGTGCCAGCAGCTCTCCCCGGGACAGGGTTTACGAGCAGTACTTC
many,TRBV28,TRBD1,TRBJ2-7,CASSLGDRGYYEQYF,TGTGCCAGCAGTTTAGGGGACAGAGGGTACTACGAGCAGTACTTC